The T cell receptor beta chain described here comes from a study of blood T cell repertoires in COVID-19. Study background: Samples came from the United States, Italy and Spain, spanning acute and convalescent COVID-19.

CDR3 length equals 13 residues. Per the germline V gene, CDR1 is GTSNPN and CDR2 is SVGIG (reference sequence). Trimming took 5 bases from V and 7 from J; bases not matched to a gene: 5. In the original processing: Amplified reference gene primers provided the basis for estimating nucleated cell counts. Clones were sequenced by immunoSEQ multiplex PCR, and TCRdb holds only the in-frame ones, with some missing. V and J calls plus clone size are reproduced from that table; the DNA served to infer D and trimming. The data contain 190,000 or so clones, roughly 80% of them singletons. The specimen sequenced was peripheral blood. This TCR derives from a man between 45 and 60 years old who had recovered from COVID-19. The V gene is TRBV30, the J gene TRBJ1-4; 9 bases line up with TRBD1. For the CDR3, the DNA is TGTGCCTGGGCCCCGGGACAGGGTGAAAAACTGTTTTTT. Residues: CAWAPGQGEKLFF.